This is a list of T cell receptor beta chains from one sample in a study of blood T cell repertoires in COVID-19. Produced via immunoSEQ multiplex PCR; TCRdb's table is partial and in-frame only. This sample has 75,000 or so clones; approximately 88% occur once, and the top ten carry 7.3%. Sequenced input: peripheral blood. These receptors all stem from an older man with acute or convalescent COVID-19. CDR3s include the opening cysteine and the closing phenylalanine or tryptophan. A D gene is named only where the DNA matches it firmly. Rows give clone size only sometimes, using once, few, many, or a class for an expanded clone.

j_gene: TRBJ2-7; d_gene: .; abundance: .; v_gene: TRBV10-3; CDR3aa: CAIGGRGWDEQYF; CDR3nt: TGTGCCATCGGGGGCCGTGGTTGGGACGAGCAGTACTTC
j_gene: TRBJ1-1; d_gene: .; abundance: .; v_gene: TRBV7-3; CDR3aa: CASSEGAQNTEAFF; CDR3nt: TGTGCCAGCAGCGAAGGGGCACAGAACACTGAAGCTTTCTTT
j_gene: TRBJ2-1; d_gene: TRBD1; abundance: few; v_gene: TRBV15; CDR3aa: CATSRHRPGQGALEQFF; CDR3nt: TGTGCCACCAGCAGACACAGGCCGGGACAGGGGGCGCTTGAGCAGTTCTTC
j_gene: TRBJ1-6; d_gene: .; abundance: .; v_gene: TRBV6-2/TRBV6-3; CDR3aa: CASSYRAASSSYNSPLHF; CDR3nt: TGTGCCAGCAGTTATAGAGCCGCGAGTAGCTCCTATAATTCACCCCTCCACTTT
j_gene: TRBJ2-7; d_gene: TRBD1; abundance: .; v_gene: TRBV6-2/TRBV6-3; CDR3aa: CASSTRQGTHYEQYF; CDR3nt: TGTGCCAGCAGTACTCGACAGGGGACACACTACGAGCAGTACTTC
j_gene: TRBJ2-1; d_gene: .; abundance: .; v_gene: TRBV28; CDR3aa: CASRHDNEQFF; CDR3nt: TGTGCCAGCAGACATGACAATGAGCAGTTCTTC
j_gene: TRBJ1-5; d_gene: TRBD1; abundance: few; v_gene: TRBV18; CDR3aa: CASSPDRVGQPQHF; CDR3nt: TGTGCCAGCTCACCAGACAGGGTCGGTCAGCCCCAGCATTTT
j_gene: TRBJ1-4; d_gene: .; abundance: .; v_gene: TRBV25-1; CDR3aa: CASSEYGGAGEKLFF; CDR3nt: TGTGCCAGCAGTGAATATGGGGGGGCGGGTGAAAAACTGTTTTTT
j_gene: TRBJ2-7; d_gene: .; abundance: .; v_gene: TRBV9; CDR3aa: CASSVTASSYEQYF; CDR3nt: TGTGCCAGCAGCGTGACAGCAAGCTCCTACGAGCAGTACTTC
j_gene: TRBJ1-5; d_gene: .; abundance: .; v_gene: TRBV30; CDR3aa: CAWSAGSPGVRNQPQHF; CDR3nt: TGTGCCTGGAGTGCGGGAAGTCCCGGGGTACGCAATCAGCCCCAGCATTTT
j_gene: TRBJ2-2; d_gene: .; abundance: once; v_gene: TRBV24-1; CDR3aa: CASTWGGTGELFF; CDR3nt: TGTGCCTCCACGTGGGGAGGAACCGGGGAGCTGTTTTTT
j_gene: TRBJ2-7; d_gene: TRBD2; abundance: .; v_gene: TRBV9; CDR3aa: CASSVGPSGGYEQYF; CDR3nt: TGTGCCAGCAGCGTAGGACCCAGCGGGGGCTACGAGCAGTACTTC
j_gene: TRBJ2-2; d_gene: .; abundance: .; v_gene: TRBV5-1; CDR3aa: CASSLAGRSTGELFF; CDR3nt: TGCGCCAGCAGCTTGGCAGGGAGGAGCACCGGGGAGCTGTTTTTT
j_gene: TRBJ2-7; d_gene: .; abundance: .; v_gene: TRBV11-2; CDR3aa: CASSFQIEGAEQYF; CDR3nt: TGTGCCAGCAGCTTTCAGATTGAGGGAGCCGAGCAGTACTTC
j_gene: TRBJ2-1; d_gene: .; abundance: .; v_gene: TRBV29-1; CDR3aa: CSVDRTPPYNEQFF; CDR3nt: TGCAGCGTGGATAGGACTCCACCCTACAATGAGCAGTTCTTC
j_gene: TRBJ1-2; d_gene: .; abundance: once; v_gene: TRBV3-1/TRBV3-2; CDR3aa: CASSPGPGLMNYGYTF; CDR3nt: TGTGCCAGCAGCCCCGGTCCGGGACTCATGAACTATGGCTACACCTTC
j_gene: TRBJ1-1; d_gene: .; abundance: .; v_gene: TRBV6-2/TRBV6-3; CDR3aa: CASSSVNTEAFF; CDR3nt: TGTGCCAGCAGTTCGGTGAACACTGAAGCTTTCTTT
j_gene: TRBJ2-2; d_gene: .; abundance: .; v_gene: TRBV6-5; CDR3aa: CASSYRTTNTGELFF; CDR3nt: TGTGCCAGCAGTTATCGGACAACTAACACCGGGGAGCTGTTTTTT
j_gene: TRBJ2-1; d_gene: TRBD1; abundance: .; v_gene: TRBV3-1/TRBV3-2; CDR3aa: CASSQGNTGTGCFF; CDR3nt: TGTGCCAGCAGCCAAGGGAATACAGGGACAGGGTGCTTCTTC
j_gene: TRBJ2-7; d_gene: TRBD2; abundance: once; v_gene: TRBV27; CDR3aa: CASSLSMGLAVTRGLYEQYF; CDR3nt: TGTGCCAGCAGTTTAAGCATGGGACTAGCGGTTACCAGGGGGCTATACGAGCAGTACTTC